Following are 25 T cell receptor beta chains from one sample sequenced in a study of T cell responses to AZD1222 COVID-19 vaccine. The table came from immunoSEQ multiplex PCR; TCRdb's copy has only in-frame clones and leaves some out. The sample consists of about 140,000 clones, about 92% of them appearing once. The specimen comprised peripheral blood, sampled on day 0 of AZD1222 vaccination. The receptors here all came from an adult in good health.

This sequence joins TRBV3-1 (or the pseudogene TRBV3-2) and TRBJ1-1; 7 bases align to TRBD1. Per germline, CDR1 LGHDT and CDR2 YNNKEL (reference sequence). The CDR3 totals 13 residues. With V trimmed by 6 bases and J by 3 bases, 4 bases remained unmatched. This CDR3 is CASSRQGYTEAFF. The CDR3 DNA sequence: TGTGCCAGCAGTCGACAGGGCTACACTGAAGCTTTCTTT.

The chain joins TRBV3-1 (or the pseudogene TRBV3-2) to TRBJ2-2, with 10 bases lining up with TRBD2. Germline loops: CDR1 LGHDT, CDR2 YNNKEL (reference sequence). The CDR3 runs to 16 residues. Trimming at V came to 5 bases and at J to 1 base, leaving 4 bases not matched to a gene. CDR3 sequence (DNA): TGTGCCAGCAGCAAACTAGCGGGAAAGAACACCGGGGAGCTGTTTTTT. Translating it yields CASSKLAGKNTGELFF.

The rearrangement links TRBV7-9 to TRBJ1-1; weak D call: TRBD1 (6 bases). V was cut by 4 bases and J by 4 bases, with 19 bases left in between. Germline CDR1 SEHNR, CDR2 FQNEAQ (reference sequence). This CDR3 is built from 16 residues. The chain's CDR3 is CASSSGEQGGPTEAFF. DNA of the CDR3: TGTGCCAGCAGCTCAGGTGAACAGGGAGGACCCACTGAAGCTTTCTTT.

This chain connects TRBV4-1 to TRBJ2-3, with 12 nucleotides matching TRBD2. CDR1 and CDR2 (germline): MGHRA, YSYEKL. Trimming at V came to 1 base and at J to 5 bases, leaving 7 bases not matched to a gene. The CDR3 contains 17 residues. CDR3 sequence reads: CASSQGASGRGEDTQYF. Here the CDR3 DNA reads TGCGCCAGCAGCCAAGGAGCTAGCGGGAGGGGGGAAGATACGCAGTATTTT.

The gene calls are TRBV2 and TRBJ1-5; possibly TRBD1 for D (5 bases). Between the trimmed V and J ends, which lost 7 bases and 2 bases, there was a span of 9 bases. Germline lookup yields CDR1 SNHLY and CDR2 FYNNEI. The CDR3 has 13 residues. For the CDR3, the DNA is TGTGCCAGCACTGGGGCTGGCAATCAGCCCCAGCATTTT. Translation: CASTGAGNQPQHF.

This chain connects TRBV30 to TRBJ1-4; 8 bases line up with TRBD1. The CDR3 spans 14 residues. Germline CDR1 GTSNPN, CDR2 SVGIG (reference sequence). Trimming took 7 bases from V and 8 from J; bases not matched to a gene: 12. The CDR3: CASKLGQDHEKLFF. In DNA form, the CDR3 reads TGTGCCTCGAAATTGGGACAGGACCACGAAAAACTGTTTTTT.

CDR3 bases: TGTGCCAGCAGTTACCAGACTAGCGGGAAAGGTGAGCAGTACTTC. As protein: CASSYQTSGKGEQYF. The chain couples TRBV6-5 to TRBJ2-7, with 11 nucleotides matching TRBD2. Germline V lookup: CDR1 MNHEY, CDR2 SVGAGI. V gave up 2 bases and J gave up 7 bases; unmatched junction bases: 7. This CDR3 is 15 amino acids long.

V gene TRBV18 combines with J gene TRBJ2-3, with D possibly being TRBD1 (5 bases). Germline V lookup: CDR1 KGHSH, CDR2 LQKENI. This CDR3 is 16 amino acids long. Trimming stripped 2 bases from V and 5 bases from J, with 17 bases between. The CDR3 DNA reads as TGTGCCAGCTCACCATCTTCATCCAGGCAGGGAGATACGCAGTATTTT. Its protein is CASSPSSSRQGDTQYF. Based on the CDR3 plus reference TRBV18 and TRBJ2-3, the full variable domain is NAGVMQNPRHLVRRRGQEARLRCSPMKGHSHVYWYRQLPEEGLKFMVYLQKENIIDESGMPKERFSAEFPKEGPSILRIQQVVRGDSAAYFCASSPSSSRQGDTQYFGPGTRLTVL.

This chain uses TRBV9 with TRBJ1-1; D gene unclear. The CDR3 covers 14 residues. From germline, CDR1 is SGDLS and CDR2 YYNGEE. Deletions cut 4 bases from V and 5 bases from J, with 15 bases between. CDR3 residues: CASSPGRGWTEAFF. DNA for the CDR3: TGTGCCAGCAGCCCAGGACGCGGTTGGACTGAAGCTTTCTTT.

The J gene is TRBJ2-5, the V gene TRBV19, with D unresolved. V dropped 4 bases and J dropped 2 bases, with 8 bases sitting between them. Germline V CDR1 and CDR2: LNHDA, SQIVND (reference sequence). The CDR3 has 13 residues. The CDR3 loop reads CASSRAVQETQYF. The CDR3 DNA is TGTGCCAGTAGTAGGGCGGTTCAAGAGACCCAGTACTTC.

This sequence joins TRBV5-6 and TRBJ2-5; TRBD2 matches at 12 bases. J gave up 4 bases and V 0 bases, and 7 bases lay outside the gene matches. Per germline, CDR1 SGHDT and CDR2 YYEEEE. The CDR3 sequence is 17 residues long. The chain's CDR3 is CASSLAASGRARETQYF. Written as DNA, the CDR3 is TGTGCCAGCAGCTTGGCAGCTAGCGGGAGGGCGCGAGAGACCCAGTACTTC.

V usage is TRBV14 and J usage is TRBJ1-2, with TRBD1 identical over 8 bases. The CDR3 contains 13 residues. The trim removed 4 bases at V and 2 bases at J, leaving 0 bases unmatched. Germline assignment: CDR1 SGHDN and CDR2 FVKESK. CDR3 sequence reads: CASSRDRNYGYTF. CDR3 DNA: TGTGCCAGCAGCCGGGACAGGAACTATGGCTACACCTTC.

This CDR3 reads CASSARGGSYNEQFF. CDR3 nucleotide sequence: TGTGCCAGCAGCGCCCGGGGGGGCTCCTACAATGAGCAGTTCTTC. The chain combines TRBV11-3 with TRBJ2-1; 8 bases map to TRBD2. This CDR3 region has 15 residues. V shed 5 bases and J 0 bases; nucleotides not matched to a gene: 3. Germline V CDR1 and CDR2: SGHNT, YENEEA.

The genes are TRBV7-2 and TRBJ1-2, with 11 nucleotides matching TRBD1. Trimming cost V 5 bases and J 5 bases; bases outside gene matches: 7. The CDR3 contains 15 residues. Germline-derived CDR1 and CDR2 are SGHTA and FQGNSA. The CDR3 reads CASSPRTGGFYGYTF. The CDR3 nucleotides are TGTGCCAGCAGCCCCCGGACAGGGGGCTTTTATGGCTACACCTTC.

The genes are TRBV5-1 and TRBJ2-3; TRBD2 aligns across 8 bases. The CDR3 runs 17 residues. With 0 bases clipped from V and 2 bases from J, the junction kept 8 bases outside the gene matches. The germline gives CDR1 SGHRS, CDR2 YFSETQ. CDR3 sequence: CASSLGPFSGNTDTQYF. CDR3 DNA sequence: TGCGCCAGCAGCTTGGGTCCGTTTAGCGGGAACACAGATACGCAGTATTTT.

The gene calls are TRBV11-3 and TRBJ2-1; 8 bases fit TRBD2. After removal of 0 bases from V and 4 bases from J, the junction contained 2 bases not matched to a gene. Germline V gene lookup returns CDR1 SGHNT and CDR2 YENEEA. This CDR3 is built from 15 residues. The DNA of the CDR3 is TGTGCCAGCAGCTTAGAGCAGCGGGAGTACAATGAGCAGTTCTTC. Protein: CASSLEQREYNEQFF.

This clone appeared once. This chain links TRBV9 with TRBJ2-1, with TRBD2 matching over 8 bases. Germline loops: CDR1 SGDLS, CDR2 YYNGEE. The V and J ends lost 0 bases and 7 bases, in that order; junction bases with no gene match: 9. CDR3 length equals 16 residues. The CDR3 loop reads CASSVAGGATWNEQFF. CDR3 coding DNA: TGTGCCAGCAGCGTAGCGGGAGGGGCCACATGGAATGAGCAGTTCTTC.

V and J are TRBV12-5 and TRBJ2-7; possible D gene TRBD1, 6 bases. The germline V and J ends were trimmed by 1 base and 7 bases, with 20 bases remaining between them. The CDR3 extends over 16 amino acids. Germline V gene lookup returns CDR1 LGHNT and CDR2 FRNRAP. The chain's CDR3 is CASGLGVGDMPTEQYF. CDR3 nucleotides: TGTGCTAGTGGTTTGGGGGTAGGGGACATGCCAACGGAGCAGTACTTC.

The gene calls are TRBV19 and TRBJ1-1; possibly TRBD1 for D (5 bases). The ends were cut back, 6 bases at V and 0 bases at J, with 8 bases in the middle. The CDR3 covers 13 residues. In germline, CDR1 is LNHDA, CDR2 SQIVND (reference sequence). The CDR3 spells CASSPTVNTEAFF. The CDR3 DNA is TGTGCCAGTAGCCCGACAGTGAACACTGAAGCTTTCTTT.

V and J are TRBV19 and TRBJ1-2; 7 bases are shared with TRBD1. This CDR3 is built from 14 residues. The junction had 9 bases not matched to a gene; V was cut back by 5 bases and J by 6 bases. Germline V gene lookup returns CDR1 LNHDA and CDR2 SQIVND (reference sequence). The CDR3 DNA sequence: TGTGCCAGTAGTGCCTCAGGGGGACTAGATGGCTACACCTTC. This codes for CASSASGGLDGYTF.

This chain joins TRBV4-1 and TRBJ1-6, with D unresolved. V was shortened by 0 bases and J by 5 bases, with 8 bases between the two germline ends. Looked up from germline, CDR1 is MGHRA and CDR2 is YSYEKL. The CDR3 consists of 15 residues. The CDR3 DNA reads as TGCGCCAGCAGCCAAGAGGGTATCCATAATTCACCCCTCCACTTT. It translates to CASSQEGIHNSPLHF.

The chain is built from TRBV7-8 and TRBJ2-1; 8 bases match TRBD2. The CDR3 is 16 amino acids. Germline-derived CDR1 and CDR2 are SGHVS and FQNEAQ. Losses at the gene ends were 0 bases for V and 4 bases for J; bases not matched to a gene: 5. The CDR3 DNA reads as TGTGCCAGCAGCTTAGCGGGACTAGGAGGGTACAATGAGCAGTTCTTC. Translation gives CASSLAGLGGYNEQFF. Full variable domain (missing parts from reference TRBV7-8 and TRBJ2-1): GAGVSQSPRYKVAKRGQDVALRCDPISGHVSLFWYQQALGQGPEFLTYFQNEAQLDKSGLPSDRFFAERPEGSVSTLKIQRTQQEDSAVYLCASSLAGLGGYNEQFFGPGTRLTVL.

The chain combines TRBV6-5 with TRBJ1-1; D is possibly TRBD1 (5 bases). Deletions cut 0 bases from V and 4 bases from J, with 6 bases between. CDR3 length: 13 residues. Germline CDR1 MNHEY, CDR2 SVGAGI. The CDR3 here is CASSYSGVTEAFF. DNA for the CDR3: TGTGCCAGCAGTTACTCGGGGGTCACTGAAGCTTTCTTT.

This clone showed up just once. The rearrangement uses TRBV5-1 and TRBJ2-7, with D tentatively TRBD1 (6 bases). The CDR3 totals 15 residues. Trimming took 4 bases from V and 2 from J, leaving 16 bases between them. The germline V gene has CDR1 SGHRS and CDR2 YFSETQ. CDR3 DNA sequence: TGCGCCAGCAGCCGGGGCGGACAGCCGACCTACGAGCAGTACTTC. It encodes CASSRGGQPTYEQYF.

The CDR3 spells CATSARQDNYGYTF. The CDR3 coding sequence is TGTGCCACCAGTGCCCGACAGGATAACTATGGCTACACCTTC. The chain couples TRBV24-1 to TRBJ1-2; D might be TRBD1 (6 bases). The CDR3 is made up of 14 amino acids. Trimming pared 5 bases from V and 1 base from J, leaving 10 bases between. The germline gives CDR1 KGHDR, CDR2 SFDVKD.